This T cell receptor (beta chain) was profiled in a study of T-cell reconstitution after alpha-beta-depleted transplantation in children. Unique molecular identifiers featured in how the TCRbeta library was prepared. Via MiXCR, TCRdb re-called the PCR reads, giving one row per CDR3 protein. The sample gives hundreds of thousands of distinct CDR3 sequences, 16% of which show up once; approximately 1% is in the top ten. The CDR3 loop spans 15 amino acids. Trimming took 6 bases from V and 5 from J; bases not matched to a gene: 12. This receptor was identified in a human donor who donated a stem cell graft to a child with acute myeloid leukemia. The V call is TRBV12-3 or TRBV12-4, the J call TRBJ1-1, with TRBD1 identical over 7 bases. The sample consisted of PBMCs from the stem cell graft donor, taken from the stem cell graft. CDR3 region: CASSHTGAADTEAFF. CDR3 nucleotide sequence: TGTGCCAGCAGCCATACAGGGGCCGCGGATACTGAAGCTTTCTTT.